The source of this T cell receptor (beta chain) is a study of graft-versus-host responses after intestinal transplantation. Per the germline V gene, CDR1 is MNHEY and CDR2 is SMNVEV (reference sequence). The V gene lost 3 bases and the J gene lost 0 bases, with 12 bases spanning the gap. The CDR3 is made up of 16 amino acids. Produced via immunoSEQ multiplex PCR; TCRdb's table is partial and in-frame only. The data hold approximately 60,000 clones, with 80% to 90% observed a single time. Sample: PBMCs, taken 26 days after transplant. The clonotype comes from a human patient who received an intestinal transplant, so some T cells may come from the graft donor. This chain links TRBV27 with TRBJ2-1, with D perhaps matching TRBD1 (6 bases). The CDR3 loop is CASSFDRGFSYNEQFF. CDR3 sequence (DNA): TGTGCCAGCAGTTTCGATAGGGGGTTCTCCTACAATGAGCAGTTCTTC.